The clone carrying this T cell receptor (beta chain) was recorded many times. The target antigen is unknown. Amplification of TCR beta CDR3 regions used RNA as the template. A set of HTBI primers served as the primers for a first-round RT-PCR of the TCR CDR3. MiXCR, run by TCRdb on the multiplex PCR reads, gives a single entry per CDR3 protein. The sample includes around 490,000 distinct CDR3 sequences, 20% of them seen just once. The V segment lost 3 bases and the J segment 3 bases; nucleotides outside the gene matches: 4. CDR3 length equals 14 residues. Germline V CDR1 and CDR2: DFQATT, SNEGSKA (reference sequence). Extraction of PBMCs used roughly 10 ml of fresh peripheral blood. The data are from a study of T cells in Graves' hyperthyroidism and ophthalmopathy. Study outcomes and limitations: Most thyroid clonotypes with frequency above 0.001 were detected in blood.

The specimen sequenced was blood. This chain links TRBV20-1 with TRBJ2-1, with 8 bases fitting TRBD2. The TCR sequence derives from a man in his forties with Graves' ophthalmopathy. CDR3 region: CSARSGGFYNEQFF. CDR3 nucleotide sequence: TGCAGTGCTAGGAGCGGGGGCTTCTACAATGAGCAGTTCTTC.